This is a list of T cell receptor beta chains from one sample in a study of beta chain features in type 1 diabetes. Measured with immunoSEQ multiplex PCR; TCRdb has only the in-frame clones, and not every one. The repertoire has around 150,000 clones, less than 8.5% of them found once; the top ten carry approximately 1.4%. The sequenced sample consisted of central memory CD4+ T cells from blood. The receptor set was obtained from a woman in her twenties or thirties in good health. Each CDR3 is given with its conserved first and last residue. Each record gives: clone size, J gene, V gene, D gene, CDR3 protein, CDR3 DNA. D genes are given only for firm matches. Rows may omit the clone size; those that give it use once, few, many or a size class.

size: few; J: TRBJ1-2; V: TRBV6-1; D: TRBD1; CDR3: CASSGQGARGYTF; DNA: TGTGCCAGCAGTGGGCAGGGGGCACGAGGCTACACCTTC
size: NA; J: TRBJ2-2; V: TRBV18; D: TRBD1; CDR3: CASSPLDRANTGELFF; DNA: TGTGCCAGCTCACCGCTAGACAGGGCGAACACCGGGGAGCTGTTTTTT
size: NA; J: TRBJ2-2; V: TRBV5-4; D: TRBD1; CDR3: CASSFDRATGELFF; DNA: TGTGCCAGCAGCTTCGACAGGGCCACCGGGGAGCTGTTTTTT
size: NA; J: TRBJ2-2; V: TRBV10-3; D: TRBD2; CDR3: CAISAVWGGVTNTGELFF; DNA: TGTGCCATCAGTGCTGTTTGGGGGGGAGTGACGAACACCGGGGAGCTGTTTTTT
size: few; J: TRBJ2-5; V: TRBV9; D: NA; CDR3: CASSSSHQGIETQYF; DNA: TGTGCCAGCAGCTCGAGCCACCAGGGGATAGAGACCCAGTACTTC
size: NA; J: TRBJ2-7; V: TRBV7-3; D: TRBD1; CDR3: CASSVGGQRSLF; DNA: TGTGCCAGCAGCGTAGGGGGACAGCGAAGCTTATTC
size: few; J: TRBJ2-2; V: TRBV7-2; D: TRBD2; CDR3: CASSLVPPGLAGEAGELFF; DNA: TGTGCCAGCAGCTTAGTGCCTCCGGGACTAGCGGGAGAGGCCGGGGAGCTGTTTTTT
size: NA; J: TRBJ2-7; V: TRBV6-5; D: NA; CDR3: CASSYSAGLGYEQYF; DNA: TGTGCCAGCAGTTACTCGGCCGGGTTGGGCTACGAGCAGTACTTC
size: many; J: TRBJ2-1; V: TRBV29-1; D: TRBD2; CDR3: CSGGGSSGGGEQFF; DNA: TGCAGCGGCGGTGGGTCGAGCGGGGGAGGTGAGCAGTTCTTC
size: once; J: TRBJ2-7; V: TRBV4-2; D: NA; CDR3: CASSQDRSSAPYEQYF; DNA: TGTGCCAGCAGCCAAGATAGAAGTAGCGCACCCTACGAGCAGTACTTC
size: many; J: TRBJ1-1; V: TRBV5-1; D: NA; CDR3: CASSLGQGQNTEAFF; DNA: TGCGCCAGCAGCCTGGGCCAGGGGCAGAACACTGAAGCTTTCTTT
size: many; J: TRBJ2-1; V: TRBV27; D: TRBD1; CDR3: CASSPGDRTNNEQFF; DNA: TGTGCCAGCAGTCCCGGGGACAGAACTAACAATGAGCAGTTCTTC
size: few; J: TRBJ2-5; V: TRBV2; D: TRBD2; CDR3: CASSLGVAGGLETQYF; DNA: TGTGCCAGCAGCCTAGGGGTAGCGGGAGGTCTGGAGACCCAGTACTTC
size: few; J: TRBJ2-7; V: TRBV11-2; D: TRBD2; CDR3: CASSLVSSGSSSHEQYF; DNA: TGTGCCAGCAGCTTAGTTTCTAGCGGGAGTAGCTCCCACGAGCAGTACTTC
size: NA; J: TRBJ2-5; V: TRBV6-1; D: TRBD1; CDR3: CASSDADREETQYF; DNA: TGTGCCAGCAGTGATGCGGACAGGGAAGAGACCCAGTACTTC
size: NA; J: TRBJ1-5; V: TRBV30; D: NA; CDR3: CAWSGGSNQPQHF; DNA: TGTGCCTGGAGTGGAGGGAGTAATCAGCCCCAGCATTTT
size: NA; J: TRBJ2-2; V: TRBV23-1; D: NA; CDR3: CASSPRRGGVGHPPTGELFF; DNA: TGCGCCAGCAGTCCAAGGAGAGGTGGTGTGGGGCACCCGCCCACCGGGGAGCTGTTTTTT
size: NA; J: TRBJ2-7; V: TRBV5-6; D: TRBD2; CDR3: CASSLTGTSGSLRQYF; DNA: TGTGCCAGCAGCTTAACCGGGACTAGCGGGAGTCTACGCCAGTACTTC
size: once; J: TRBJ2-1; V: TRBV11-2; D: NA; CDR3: CASSYRQSSYNEQFF; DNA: TGTGCCAGCAGCTACCGACAAAGCTCCTACAATGAGCAGTTCTTC
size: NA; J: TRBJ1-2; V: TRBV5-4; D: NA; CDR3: CASSFTENYGYTF; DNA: TGTGCCAGCAGCTTTACAGAGAACTATGGCTACACCTTC
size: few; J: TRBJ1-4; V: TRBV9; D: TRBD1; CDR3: CASTAGTGKGNEKLFF; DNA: TGTGCCAGCACCGCCGGGACAGGCAAGGGTAATGAAAAACTGTTTTTT
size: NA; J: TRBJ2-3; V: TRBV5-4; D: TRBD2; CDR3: CASSQESSGRSDTQYF; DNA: TGCGCCAGCAGCCAAGAGTCTAGCGGGAGATCAGATACGCAGTATTTT